Listed here are 27 T cell receptor beta chains from one sample, sequenced in a study of blood T cell repertoires in COVID-19 (dated by TCRdb to 2020 to 2021). Library generation was performed with the immunoSEQ multiplex PCR assay. As stored in TCRdb, this immuneACCESS dataset retains in-frame rearrangements with V and J assigned. A fraction of the clones does not appear; measured against another copy, unresolved V genes explain less than half of the discrepancy, and the remainder lacks a known reason. The sample includes fewer than 350,000 clones, with roughly 93% observed a single time. The ten largest clones take up 2.3% of the sample. The sequenced material came from PBMCs or T cells enriched from blood (not recorded which). These receptors all stem from a woman aged 40 to 50 with acute COVID-19.

This chain links TRBV30 with TRBJ1-6; maybe TRBD1 (6 bases). Trimming took off 1 base at V and 7 bases at J, with 11 bases between the two ends. This CDR3 contains 14 residues. CDR1 and CDR2 from the germline V gene are GTSNPN and SVGIG (reference sequence). This chain's CDR3 is CAWSAQGWNSPLHF. In DNA, the CDR3 is TGTGCCTGGAGTGCACAGGGTTGGAATTCACCCCTCCACTTT. The full variable domain, its missing parts supplied by reference TRBV30 and TRBJ1-6, is SQTIHQWPATLVQPVGSPLSLECTVEGTSNPNLYWYRQAAGRGLQLLFYSVGIGQISSEVPQNLSASRPQDRQFILSSKKLLLSDSGFYLCAWSAQGWNSPLHFGNGTRLTVT.

This chain connects TRBV20-1 to TRBJ1-2, with D possibly being TRBD1 (5 bases). With 6 bases removed from V and 2 bases from J, the gap between germline ends came to 7 bases. The CDR3 loop spans 11 amino acids. The V gene's germline CDR1 is DFQATT and CDR2 SNEGSKA (reference sequence). This CDR3 is CSAWGNYGYTF. The CDR3 DNA sequence: TGCAGTGCCTGGGGCAACTATGGCTACACCTTC.

J is TRBJ2-1 and V is TRBV25-1; tentative D call: TRBD2 (5 bases). The length of the CDR3 is 13 residues. Trimming shortened V by 4 bases and J by 11 bases, and 15 bases separated the two germline ends. The germline V gene encodes CDR1 MGHDK and CDR2 SYGVNS. The CDR3 loop reads CASSGTPSLQQFF. CDR3 DNA: TGTGCCAGCAGTGGGACCCCTAGCCTACAGCAGTTCTTC.

The chain recombines TRBV4-1 with TRBJ2-2; D possibly corresponds to TRBD1 (5 bases). CDR3 length equals 14 residues. Per the germline V gene, CDR1 is MGHRA and CDR2 is YSYEKL. The germline V and J ends were trimmed by 4 bases and 6 bases, with 12 bases remaining between them. The CDR3 nucleotides read TGCGCCAGCAGCCCCAATGCAGGGCCCGGGGAGCTGTTTTTT. Translation gives CASSPNAGPGELFF.

This clone was seen only once. The chain combines TRBV18 with TRBJ1-1; TRBD1 matches at 9 bases. Germline CDR1 KGHSH, CDR2 LQKENI. V gave up 3 bases and J gave up 1 base; unmatched junction bases: 9. The length of the CDR3 is 17 residues. The CDR3 protein is CASSPGQGRKRNTEAFF. In DNA, the CDR3 is TGTGCCAGCTCACCCGGACAGGGGAGGAAACGGAACACTGAAGCTTTCTTT.

This chain connects TRBV5-8 to TRBJ1-3, with D unclear. CDR1 SGHTS and CDR2 YDEGEE come from the germline V gene. Trimming left V 2 bases short and J 0 bases short, with 12 bases between. The CDR3 extends over 16 amino acids. The chain's CDR3 is CASSFYLQSSGNTIYF. The CDR3 DNA is TGTGCCAGCAGCTTTTATCTACAGAGCTCTGGAAACACCATATATTTT.

In regard to this clone: The junction does not match germline at one end; this may be a read error. The chain employs TRBV19 and TRBJ2-7; a weak D match, TRBD2 (6 bases). The CDR3 has 11 amino acids. CDR1 is LNHDA, CDR2 SQIVND, per germline (reference sequence). For the CDR3, the DNA is TGTGGAAGTGGAGGGCCCGGAGGGCGGCACTTC. This translates into CGSGGPGGRHF.

About this clone: Germline and junction disagree at one end, which may indicate a read error. The gene calls are TRBV5-6 and TRBJ2-1, with D tentatively TRBD2 (5 bases). The CDR3 extends over 11 amino acids. The germline V gene has CDR1 SGHDT and CDR2 YYEEEE. The CDR3 loop is CASSRTALSVF. CDR3 coding DNA: TGTGCCAGCAGCCGGACTGCACTCTCGGTCTTC. The full variable domain, with the rest looked up from reference TRBV5-6 and TRBJ2-1, is DAGVTQSPTHLIKTRGQQVTLRCSPKSGHDTVSWYQQALGQGPQFIFQYYEEEERQRGNFPDRFSGHQFPNYSSELNVNALLLGDSALYLCASSRTALSVFGPGTRLTVL.

V is TRBV30 and J is TRBJ2-7; D unresolved. This CDR3 has 13 residues. With 2 bases removed from V and 3 bases from J, the gap between germline ends came to 11 bases. CDR1 is GTSNPN and CDR2 is SVGIG in the germline V gene (reference sequence). In nucleotides, the CDR3 is TGTGCCTGGAGTCCAGACTGGGTCTACGAGCAGTACTTC. Encoded protein: CAWSPDWVYEQYF. Combining the CDR3 with reference TRBV30 and TRBJ2-7 gives the whole variable domain SQTIHQWPATLVQPVGSPLSLECTVEGTSNPNLYWYRQAAGRGLQLLFYSVGIGQISSEVPQNLSASRPQDRQFILSSKKLLLSDSGFYLCAWSPDWVYEQYFGPGTRLTVT.

This chain connects TRBV11-3 to TRBJ2-5; 8 bases fit TRBD2. Germline CDR1 SGHNT, CDR2 YENEEA. The CDR3 extends over 17 amino acids. V was pared by 5 bases and J by 2 bases, with 13 bases of the junction left unmatched. The CDR3 protein is CASSNPPGLEWQETQYF. The CDR3 DNA reads as TGTGCCAGCAGCAACCCTCCGGGACTAGAATGGCAAGAGACCCAGTACTTC.

The chain employs TRBV30 and TRBJ1-6; 7 bases fit TRBD1. In germline, CDR1 is GTSNPN, CDR2 SVGIG (reference sequence). The CDR3 has 13 amino acids. The V segment lost 5 bases and the J segment 4 bases; nucleotides outside the gene matches: 2. As DNA, the CDR3 is TGTGCCTGGGAGGGACAGTATAATTCACCCCTCCACTTT. Translating gives CAWEGQYNSPLHF.

The chain links TRBV19 to TRBJ1-6, with D unresolved. This CDR3 is 14 amino acids long. The V gene lost 5 bases and the J gene lost 4 bases, with 9 bases spanning the gap. Germline loops: CDR1 LNHDA, CDR2 SQIVND (reference sequence). The CDR3 here is CASSPDYYNSPLHF. The CDR3 DNA is TGTGCCAGTAGTCCCGACTATTATAATTCACCCCTCCACTTT.

The table lists this clone with a few counts. V usage is TRBV28 and J usage is TRBJ2-7, with D perhaps TRBD2 (5 bases). The germline V gene encodes CDR1 MDHEN and CDR2 SYDVKM. Between the trimmed V and J ends, which lost 5 bases and 2 bases, there was a span of 7 bases. The CDR3 sequence is 12 residues long. The CDR3 DNA reads TGTGCCAGCAGTCCCGGGGCCTACGAGCAGTACTTC. Translated: CASSPGAYEQYF.

On this clone itself: Relative to the germline gene, one junction end is altered; a read error may explain this. The chain combines TRBV3-1 (or the pseudogene TRBV3-2) with TRBJ2-7; 10 bases fit TRBD2. The CDR3 consists of 12 residues. The germline CDR1 and CDR2 sequences are LGHDT and YNNKEL (reference sequence). The CDR3 sequence is CASSQEGTSETF. DNA for the CDR3: TGTGCCAGCAGCCAAGAAGGGACTAGCGAGACGTTC.

The gene calls are TRBV27 and TRBJ1-3; maybe TRBD1 (6 bases). CDR1 and CDR2 (germline): MNHEY, SMNVEV (reference sequence). Deletions cut 5 bases from V and 0 bases from J, with 11 bases between. The CDR3 has 15 residues. The CDR3 spells CASSPGTFSGNTIYF. DNA for the CDR3: TGTGCCAGCAGTCCCGGGACATTCTCTGGAAACACCATATATTTT.

The rearrangement joins TRBV19 to TRBJ2-5; TRBD1 matches at 8 bases. V was clipped by 5 bases and J by 5 bases; unmatched bases: 4. In germline, CDR1 is LNHDA, CDR2 SQIVND (reference sequence). There are 13 residues in the CDR3. DNA for the CDR3: TGTGCCAGTAGTCCAAGGACAGGGGAGACCCAGTACTTC. Protein: CASSPRTGETQYF.

This chain joins TRBV19 and TRBJ1-4; D ambiguous. CDR1 and CDR2 from the germline V gene are LNHDA and SQIVND (reference sequence). This CDR3 is 17 amino acids long. V lost 5 bases and J 0 bases, leaving 16 bases between the germline ends. CDR3 nucleotides: TGTGCCAGTAGTTACCGAAGTCGGAGAACAACTAATGAAAAACTGTTTTTT. This encodes CASSYRSRRTTNEKLFF.

This rearrangement joins TRBV6-5 to TRBJ2-7; D might be TRBD1 (6 bases). Germline CDR1 is MNHEY and CDR2 is SVGAGI. Trimming removed 4 bases from V and 3 bases from J, with 19 bases in between. This CDR3 is 16 amino acids long. DNA for the CDR3: TGTGCCAGCAGTTCTCGGCCCCGGGACAAGTTCTACGAGCAGTACTTC. This encodes CASSSRPRDKFYEQYF.

The rearrangement uses TRBV4-3 and TRBJ2-7, with 8 bases lining up with TRBD1. The CDR3 consists of 14 residues. V shed 3 bases, J shed 0 bases, and the junction held 1 base outside the gene matches. Germline values: CDR1 LGHNA, CDR2 YSLEER. The CDR3 DNA sequence: TGCGCCAGCAGCCATGGACAGGGCTCCTACGAGCAGTACTTC. Its translation: CASSHGQGSYEQYF.

In DNA, the CDR3 is TGTGCCAGCAGCTTGGTCACAGGGGTGAACACTGAAGCTTTCTTT. As protein: CASSLVTGVNTEAFF. V gene TRBV5-4 combines with J gene TRBJ1-1; 7 bases map to TRBD1. Germline assignment: CDR1 SGHNT and CDR2 YYREEE (reference sequence). The CDR3 length is 15 residues. V dropped 0 bases and J dropped 0; count of bases not matched to a gene: 2.

The V and J genes are TRBV12-3 or TRBV12-4 and TRBJ1-6; D perhaps matches TRBD1 (5 bases). This CDR3 region has 12 residues. V was shortened by 8 bases and J by 10 bases, with 12 bases between the two germline ends. The CDR3 bases are TGTGCCAGCTCCGGGGGGAAGTCACCCCTCCACTTT. Amino acid sequence: CASSGGKSPLHF.

This sequence joins TRBV5-4 and TRBJ1-1; no clear D. V was pared by 0 bases and J by 4 bases, with 7 bases between. The germline CDR1 and CDR2 sequences are SGHNT and YYREEE (reference sequence). There are 13 residues in the CDR3. The CDR3 bases are TGTGCCAGCAGCTTGGCGGCGGGCACTGAAGCTTTCTTT. Its translation: CASSLAAGTEAFF.

The gene calls are TRBV10-3 and TRBJ1-2; tentatively, D is TRBD1 (6 bases). Per the germline V gene, CDR1 is ENHRY and CDR2 is SYGVKD. Trimming removed 0 bases from V and 4 bases from J, with 15 bases in between. The CDR3 contains 16 residues. The CDR3 loop reads CAISESEGDRVYGYTF. In nucleotides, the CDR3 is TGTGCCATCAGTGAGTCAGAGGGGGACCGAGTCTATGGCTACACCTTC.

The chain is built from TRBV4-3 and TRBJ1-2, with unresolved D. CDR1 LGHNA and CDR2 YSLEER come from the germline V gene. This CDR3 spans 12 amino acids. V lost 2 bases, J lost 8 bases, and 9 bases lay in between. Here the CDR3 reads CASSQTGRGYTF. The DNA of the CDR3 is TGCGCCAGCAGCCAAACCGGCAGGGGCTACACCTTC.

This clone was recorded only once. The chain uses TRBV10-3 and TRBJ2-5; a possible D gene is TRBD1 (6 bases). The CDR3 runs 15 residues. Germline V gene lookup returns CDR1 ENHRY and CDR2 SYGVKD. Trimming stripped 4 bases from V and 0 bases from J, with 12 bases between. CDR3 sequence reads: CAISASTGNQETQYF. Written as DNA, the CDR3 is TGTGCCATCAGTGCCTCCACAGGGAACCAAGAGACCCAGTACTTC.

The chain links TRBV7-9 to TRBJ2-7; a weak D match, TRBD1 (6 bases). The V gene lost 5 bases and the J gene lost 0 bases, with 8 bases spanning the gap. This CDR3 is built from 13 residues. Germline V gene lookup returns CDR1 SEHNR and CDR2 FQNEAQ (reference sequence). CDR3 coding DNA: TGTGCCAGCAGCGTGGACAGCTCCTACGAGCAGTACTTC. Translation gives CASSVDSSYEQYF.

The CDR3, as DNA: TGTGCCAGCACTAAGGGACAGCTGAACACTGAAGCTTTCTTT. Translation: CASTKGQLNTEAFF. This rearrangement joins TRBV6-5 to TRBJ1-1, with 7 bases fitting TRBD1. V lost 7 bases, J lost 0 bases, and 5 bases stayed unmatched. Germline V lookup: CDR1 MNHEY, CDR2 SVGAGI. The CDR3 totals 14 residues.